The 13 T cell receptor beta chains presented below share a single source sample, sequenced in a study of cytomegalovirus exposure and HLA in healthy donors. Amplification used 60 Vbeta primers and 13 Jbeta primers. Data came from immunoSEQ multiplex PCR; TCRdb stores just in-frame clones and leaves some out. The table has 150,000 to 200,000 clones, around three quarters seen once. The sequenced sample consisted of PBMCs. The receptors come from a woman between 25 and 40 years old in good health and CMV-seropositive.

The chain combines TRBV18 with TRBJ1-2; 7 nucleotides agree with TRBD1. This CDR3 is built from 15 residues. With V trimmed by 2 bases and J by 4 bases, 7 bases remained unmatched. CDR1 and CDR2 (germline): KGHSH, LQKENI. CDR3 sequence (DNA): TGTGCCAGCTCACCAGCGCCAGGGGGAGGCTATGGCTACACCTTC. Its translation: CASSPAPGGGYGYTF. The full variable domain, with the rest looked up from reference TRBV18 and TRBJ1-2, is NAGVMQNPRHLVRRRGQEARLRCSPMKGHSHVYWYRQLPEEGLKFMVYLQKENIIDESGMPKERFSAEFPKEGPSILRIQQVVRGDSAAYFCASSPAPGGGYGYTFGSGTRLTVV.

The J gene is TRBJ2-5, the V gene TRBV21-1; the table calls TRBD2, which could not be checked here. TRBV21-1 is reported as a pseudogene. The CDR3 contains 11 residues. CDR3 coding DNA: TGTGCCAGCAGCCCCCGGGAGACCCAGTACTTC. Translating gives CASSPRETQYF.

This chain connects TRBV6-1 to TRBJ1-1; D possibly corresponds to TRBD1 (6 bases). Trimming cost V 2 bases and J 1 base, with 8 bases left between them. The germline gives CDR1 MNHNS, CDR2 SASEGT. This CDR3 is 14 amino acids long. The CDR3 DNA reads as TGTGCCAGCAGTGAATGGGGGCGGAACACTGAAGCTTTCTTT. Its protein is CASSEWGRNTEAFF.

The CDR3 region is CASSRPDRVNEQYF. The DNA of the CDR3 is TGTGCCAGCAGCCGCCCGGACAGGGTTAACGAGCAGTACTTC. The rearrangement links TRBV28 to TRBJ2-5; 8 bases line up with TRBD1. The J call may be in error: the DNA end matches TRBJ2-7 better. This CDR3 has 14 residues. Looked up from germline, CDR1 is MDHEN and CDR2 is SYDVKM.

This chain uses TRBV6-1 with TRBJ2-5; D perhaps matches TRBD2 (6 bases). The V end lost 4 bases, the J end lost 0 bases, and 12 bases lay between the germline ends. CDR3 length: 15 residues. CDR1 is MNHNS and CDR2 is SASEGT in the germline V gene. Here the CDR3 reads CASSGGLLYQETQYF. The CDR3 DNA is TGTGCCAGCAGTGGGGGACTGCTGTACCAAGAGACCCAGTACTTC.

V gene TRBV6-5 combines with J gene TRBJ2-2, with TRBD2 identical over 9 bases. V was clipped by 6 bases and J by 1 base; unmatched bases: 3. The CDR3 length is 15 residues. The germline V gene encodes CDR1 MNHEY and CDR2 SVGAGI. In nucleotides, the CDR3 is TGTGCCAGCAGAAGCGGGGGGTTGAACACCGGGGAGCTGTTTTTT. This gives the protein CASRSGGLNTGELFF.

The CDR3 nucleotides are TGCGCCAGCAGCCTAGGTGGGGGCCGAAGCTCTGGAAACACCATATATTTT. Translating gives CASSLGGGRSSGNTIYF. V gene TRBV4-3 combines with J gene TRBJ1-3; maybe TRBD1 (6 bases). V was shortened by 4 bases and J by 0 bases, with 16 bases between the two germline ends. The CDR3 extends over 17 amino acids. In germline, CDR1 is LGHNA, CDR2 YSLEER.

The rearrangement uses TRBV28 and TRBJ1-1; no reliable D call. Germline V gives CDR1 MDHEN, CDR2 SYDVKM. The ends were cut back, 2 bases at V and 3 bases at J, with 7 bases in the middle. CDR3 length: 13 residues. The DNA for the CDR3 is TGTGCCAGCAGTTTAGGGCTTGACACTGAAGCTTTCTTT. Its protein product is CASSLGLDTEAFF. Full variable domain (rest looked up from reference TRBV28 and TRBJ1-1): DVKVTQSSRYLVKRTGEKVFLECVQDMDHENMFWYRQDPGLGLRLIYFSYDVKMKEKGDIPEGYSVSREKKERFSLILESASTNQTSMYLCASSLGLDTEAFFGQGTRLTVV.

The genes are TRBV19 and TRBJ2-5; D is perhaps TRBD1 (6 bases). The assigned J gene may be wrong: the sequence end matches TRBJ2-7 better. Germline-derived CDR1 and CDR2 are LNHDA and SQIVND (reference sequence). This CDR3 is 14 amino acids long. This CDR3 reads CASSTRQANYEQYF. CDR3 nucleotide sequence: TGTGCCAGTAGTACTCGACAGGCTAACTACGAGCAGTACTTC.

The chain links TRBV7-8 to TRBJ1-4; D may be TRBD1 (5 bases). CDR3 length: 15 residues. CDR1 SGHVS and CDR2 FQNEAQ come from the germline V gene. V was trimmed by 4 bases and J by 4 bases, leaving 13 bases between them. For the CDR3, the DNA is TGTGCCAGCAGCTCCTGGGGCAGTTTTAATGAAAAACTGTTTTTT. It is translated as CASSSWGSFNEKLFF.

This clone is a singleton in its sample. The V call is TRBV10-3, the J call TRBJ1-6; 11 bases are a match to TRBD1. Germline assignment: CDR1 ENHRY and CDR2 SYGVKD. The CDR3 consists of 14 residues. With V trimmed by 5 bases and J by 8 bases, 2 bases remained unmatched. For the CDR3, the DNA is TGTGCCATCAGTCCGGGACAGGGGGATTCACCCCTCCACTTT. It encodes CAISPGQGDSPLHF.

This chain uses TRBV6-6 with TRBJ1-4; 9 nucleotides line up with TRBD1. V gave up 7 bases and J gave up 8 bases; unmatched junction bases: 8. Germline CDR1 is MNHNY and CDR2 is SVGAGI (reference sequence). The CDR3 is made up of 14 amino acids. DNA for the CDR3: TGTGCCAGCAACACCGGGACAGGGAGGGAAAAACTGTTTTTT. Translated: CASNTGTGREKLFF.

This clone has just a few counts. The chain combines TRBV28 with TRBJ2-6, with 11 bases lining up with TRBD1. Per the germline V gene, CDR1 is MDHEN and CDR2 is SYDVKM. This CDR3 is 16 amino acids long. The junction had 6 bases not matched to a gene; V was cut back by 7 bases and J by 4 bases. DNA for the CDR3: TGTGCCAGCATTCAGGACAGGGGGCCAGGGGCCAACGTCCTGACTTTC. The encoded protein is CASIQDRGPGANVLTF.